The rows below give T cell receptor beta chains drawn from one sample of a study of blood T cell repertoires in COVID-19. Data came from immunoSEQ multiplex PCR; TCRdb stores just in-frame clones and leaves some out. The sample holds roughly 150,000 clones, around 83% seen once. Sequencing was performed on peripheral blood. Receptors originate from a woman aged 70-85 years who had recovered from COVID-19. Each CDR3 is given with its conserved first and last residue. The order of the fields is V gene, clone size, J gene, D gene, CDR3 DNA, CDR3 protein. The D gene is left open where the match is weak. Some rows have no size entry. The others give once, few or many, or a class for an expanded clone.

>TRBV7-3|.|TRBJ1-6|TRBD1
TGTGCCAGCAGACCACCGGGACAGGGGTTTTCCCCCTATAATTCACCCCTCCACTTT
CASRPPGQGFSPYNSPLHF
>TRBV7-9|once|TRBJ1-2|.
TGTGCCAGCGCCCCGGGGGGCCCAGCTACATCAGATGGCTACACCTTC
CASAPGGPATSDGYTF
>TRBV7-2|once|TRBJ2-5|.
TGTGCCAGCAGCCCTCCGGTCCAAGAGACCCAGTACTTC
CASSPPVQETQYF
>TRBV3-1/TRBV3-2|.|TRBJ2-5|TRBD2
TGTGCCAGCAGCCCTCGGGAGGGGACAGAGACCCAGTACTTC
CASSPREGTETQYF
>TRBV5-1|.|TRBJ2-3|.
TGCGCCAGCAGGATCGGTAGCACAGATACGCAGTATTTT
CASRIGSTDTQYF
>TRBV2|.|TRBJ2-1|TRBD2
TGTGCCAGCAGTGTGTTGGGACTAGCGGGGGGCCTATACAATGAGCAGTTCTTC
CASSVLGLAGGLYNEQFF
>TRBV7-3|.|TRBJ1-2|TRBD1
TGTGCCAGCAGCTTAAGAGGACAGGGGGAGACCCACACCTTC
CASSLRGQGETHTF
>TRBV4-2|.|TRBJ2-3|TRBD2
TGTGCCAGCAGCCCGCATTTTGGGCTAGCGGAGAACACAGATACGCAGTATTTT
CASSPHFGLAENTDTQYF
>TRBV13|once|TRBJ1-1|TRBD1
TGTGCCAGCAGCTGGGGGACAGGGGGTTGGACTGAAGCTTTCTTT
CASSWGTGGWTEAFF
>TRBV11-2|.|TRBJ1-1|.
TGTGCCAGCAGCTTAGATCCCGGGAGCACTGAAGCTTTCTTT
CASSLDPGSTEAFF
>TRBV18|.|TRBJ2-2|.
TGTGCCAGCTCACCCCCGGACAGCCGAAACACCGGGGAGCTGTTTTTT
CASSPPDSRNTGELFF
>TRBV7-9|.|TRBJ2-5|.
TGTGCCAGCAGCCTTCTCACCGGGGAGACCCAGTACTTC
CASSLLTGETQYF
>TRBV30|.|TRBJ2-7|.
TGTGCCTGGACGGGGGCCTACGAGCAGTACTTC
CAWTGAYEQYF
>TRBV4-1|.|TRBJ1-1|.
TGCGCCAGCAGCCACCCAGGGTTGGAAGGTAGGGCTTTCTTT
CASSHPGLEGRAFF
>TRBV3-1/TRBV3-2|.|TRBJ2-1|TRBD2
TGTGCCAGCACAACCTGGGGGGGACTAGCGGGAGAGGAGTTCTTC
CASTTWGGLAGEEFF
>TRBV18|.|TRBJ1-5|TRBD1
TGTGCCAGCTCACCCGGAAGGGGGCAAGGTCAGCCCCAGCATTTT
CASSPGRGQGQPQHF
>TRBV5-1|.|TRBJ1-2|.
TGCGCCAGCAGCTTGGGCTCGTCGGTGGACTATGGCTACACCTTC
CASSLGSSVDYGYTF
>TRBV5-1|.|TRBJ1-6|.
TGCGCCAGCAGCCCCACCCGGGACTCCTATAATTCACCCCTCCACTTT
CASSPTRDSYNSPLHF
>TRBV7-9|.|TRBJ2-7|TRBD2
TGTGCCAGCAGCTCCCCAGCGGGGGGTGACGAGCAGTACTTC
CASSSPAGGDEQYF
>TRBV7-9|.|TRBJ2-7|.
TGTGCCAGCAGCTTGGGCACAGCAACCTACGAGCAGTACTTC
CASSLGTATYEQYF
>TRBV19|.|TRBJ1-4|.
TGTGCCAGTAGTATCCGGGGGGAAAAACTGTTTTTT
CASSIRGEKLFF
>TRBV6-4|.|TRBJ1-5|.
TGTGCCAGCAGGCTGGGCCCCCTGGGGCATAGCAATCAGCCCCAGCATTTT
CASRLGPLGHSNQPQHF
>TRBV19|.|TRBJ1-2|.
TGTGCCAGCATTAACATAGGGACACAAGATGGCTACACCTTC
CASINIGTQDGYTF
>TRBV4-3|.|TRBJ1-5|.
TGCGCCAGCAGCCAAGATCCCTCAGGGCGCAATCAGCCCCAGCATTTT
CASSQDPSGRNQPQHF
>TRBV7-2|.|TRBJ1-1|.
TGTGCCAGCAGCCTTACCGGGAGGGGTCGGAGCACTGAAGCTTTCTTT
CASSLTGRGRSTEAFF
>TRBV11-2|.|TRBJ2-3|TRBD2
TGTGCCAGCAGACCAAGCGGGGTTGGGCCAGATACGCAGTATTTT
CASRPSGVGPDTQYF
>TRBV3-1/TRBV3-2|.|TRBJ1-2|TRBD1
TGTGCCAGCAGCCCTACAGGGGAGTATGGCTACACCTTC
CASSPTGEYGYTF
>TRBV7-8|.|TRBJ2-7|.
TGTGCCAGCACCCTCCGCGAGGGCTACGAGCAGTACTTC
CASTLREGYEQYF
>TRBV5-1|.|TRBJ2-5|.
TGCGCCAGCAGCTCAAAGGGGTACCAAGAGACCCAGTACTTC
CASSSKGYQETQYF
>TRBV9|.|TRBJ1-2|.
TGTGCCAGCAGCGTAGCGGGGGGAGGCGTCTACACCTTC
CASSVAGGGVYTF
>TRBV5-5|.|TRBJ1-6|.
TGTGCCAGCAGCTTACGTGGCGGTAATTCACCCCTCCACTTT
CASSLRGGNSPLHF
>TRBV5-1|.|TRBJ2-7|.
TGCGCCAGCAGCGCGAGCGGGGACAGGAACTACGAGCAGTACTTC
CASSASGDRNYEQYF
>TRBV4-1|few|TRBJ2-7|TRBD2
TGCGCCAGCAGCACACCCCGGGGGGCACTAGCGGGAGAGGGGGAGCAGTACTTC
CASSTPRGALAGEGEQYF
>TRBV19|few|TRBJ2-7|.
TGTGCCAGTAGTATCCAGGGCCCCTACGAGCAGTACTTC
CASSIQGPYEQYF
>TRBV28|.|TRBJ2-3|.
TGTGCCAGCAGTTTCCCTTCGGGTCGGCGAGGCTTCACAGATACGCAGTATTTT
CASSFPSGRRGFTDTQYF
>TRBV5-1|.|TRBJ2-7|TRBD1
TGCGCCAGCAGCTTTGGGACAGGGATTGCCTACGAGCAGTACTTC
CASSFGTGIAYEQYF
>TRBV7-9|.|TRBJ1-2|TRBD1
TGTGCCAGCAGCTTAGAGACAGGGAACTATGGCTACACCTTC
CASSLETGNYGYTF
>TRBV15|.|TRBJ1-4|.
TGTGCCACCAGCAGAGAAATCACACCGGGGGAAAAACTGTTTTTT
CATSREITPGEKLFF
>TRBV20-1|.|TRBJ1-2|.
TGCAGTGCTAGAGTGGGGCCGACCTTC
CSARVGPTF
>TRBV29-1|.|TRBJ1-1|.
TGCAGCGTTGAAGGCGGGGGGGACACTGAAGCTTTCTTT
CSVEGGGDTEAFF
>TRBV18|.|TRBJ1-3|.
TGTGCCAGCTCACCACCCGGGGGGCGCAGCTCTGGAAACACCATATATTTT
CASSPPGGRSSGNTIYF
>TRBV3-1/TRBV3-2|.|TRBJ2-3|.
TGTGCCAGCAGCCTCAGGAGGGATACGCAGTATTTT
CASSLRRDTQYF
>TRBV5-4|.|TRBJ2-5|TRBD2
TGTGCCAGCAGCCCAGGGACTAGCGGGCCGGGAGAGACCCAGTACTTC
CASSPGTSGPGETQYF
>TRBV19|.|TRBJ2-5|.
TGTGCCAGTAGTATCCAAGGGGAGGCCCAGTACTTC
CASSIQGEAQYF
>TRBV7-3|.|TRBJ2-2|TRBD1
TGTGCCAGCAGCTTAAGCCCCTCGGGACAGGGGGCGAAGGGCACCGGGGAGCTGTTTTTT
CASSLSPSGQGAKGTGELFF